Shown below are 27 T cell receptor beta chains from a single sample sequenced in a study of blood T cell repertoires in COVID-19. Only in-frame clones appear in the TCRdb table, and some are missing; sequencing was by immunoSEQ multiplex PCR. This sample yields around 250,000 clones, of which around nine tenths are seen a single time; roughly 1.6% belongs to the top ten. Sequencing was done on a sample of peripheral blood. These receptors all come from a woman between 55 and 75 years old who had recovered from COVID-19.

The rearrangement joins TRBV15 to TRBJ2-1; 10 bases map to TRBD1. Germline CDR1 and CDR2: LNHNV and YYDKDF (reference sequence). The trim removed 1 base at V and 6 bases at J, leaving 9 bases unmatched. The CDR3 is 17 residues long. The CDR3 reads CATSRAVTGGIPNEQFF. In DNA form, the CDR3 reads TGTGCCACCAGCAGAGCAGTGACAGGGGGCATCCCCAATGAGCAGTTCTTC.

In regard to this clone: Other nucleotide sequences from this sample produce the same CDR3. The DNA for the CDR3 is TGTGCCAGCAGCCAAGAGGCAGAGACCCAGTACTTC. It encodes CASSQEAETQYF. This sequence joins TRBV3-1 (or the pseudogene TRBV3-2) and TRBJ2-5, with unresolved D. V shed 0 bases and J shed 4 bases, with 3 bases lying between them. Germline V gives CDR1 LGHDT, CDR2 YNNKEL (reference sequence). The CDR3 covers 12 residues.

The chain links TRBV5-5 to TRBJ2-5, with TRBD1 matching 11 bases. In germline, CDR1 is SGHKS, CDR2 YYEKEE (reference sequence). The CDR3 runs to 15 residues. J lost 7 bases, V lost 4 bases, and 9 bases had no gene match. In DNA, the CDR3 is TGTGCCAGCAGCGCGGGGACAGGGGGTTCGGGGACCCAGTACTTC. This translates into CASSAGTGGSGTQYF.

V and J are TRBV4-1 and TRBJ1-6; 9 bases are a match to TRBD1. The CDR3 extends over 14 amino acids. Germline V gene lookup returns CDR1 MGHRA and CDR2 YSYEKL. Losses at the gene ends were 3 bases for V and 11 bases for J; bases not matched to a gene: 5. The CDR3 DNA sequence: TGCGCCAGCAGCCATCCGGGACAGGGCACACCCCTCCACTTT. It translates to CASSHPGQGTPLHF.

The chain is built from TRBV5-4 and TRBJ2-7; TRBD1 aligns across 9 bases. There are 15 residues in the CDR3. Germline V CDR1 and CDR2: SGHNT, YYREEE (reference sequence). V was clipped by 4 bases and J by 4 bases; unmatched bases: 9. The CDR3 region is CASSTGPGTGYEQYF. CDR3 bases: TGTGCCAGCAGCACGGGTCCCGGGACAGGGTACGAGCAGTACTTC.

This clone was detected only a few times. The gene calls are TRBV6-5 and TRBJ2-5, with D perhaps TRBD1 (5 bases). V was clipped by 7 bases and J by 2 bases, with 17 bases between them. CDR3 length: 15 residues. Germline V gene sequence: CDR1 MNHEY, CDR2 SVGAGI. CDR3 amino acids: CASTRGRGWQETQYF. In DNA form, the CDR3 reads TGTGCCAGCACCCGAGGTAGGGGTTGGCAAGAGACCCAGTACTTC.

This clone was counted between two and nine times. The gene calls are TRBV5-5 and TRBJ1-6; D is perhaps TRBD1 (5 bases). The V end was cut by 5 bases, the J end by 5 bases, with 17 bases between. The germline gives CDR1 SGHKS, CDR2 YYEKEE (reference sequence). This CDR3 contains 16 residues. The CDR3 spells CASSQTALLNNSPLHF. CDR3 DNA: TGTGCCAGCAGTCAGACAGCCCTGTTGAATAATTCACCCCTCCACTTT.

J is TRBJ1-6 and V is TRBV10-3; maybe TRBD1 (5 bases). Germline CDR1 is ENHRY and CDR2 is SYGVKD. CDR3 length: 16 amino acids. V gave up 8 bases and J gave up 6 bases, with 20 bases separating them. This chain's CDR3 is CAIRGAAQSGNSPLHF. CDR3 nucleotides: TGTGCCATCCGTGGGGCAGCTCAAAGTGGTAATTCACCCCTCCACTTT.

The V call is TRBV2, the J call TRBJ2-1, with TRBD1 as a possible D gene (6 bases). Per the germline V gene, CDR1 is SNHLY and CDR2 is FYNNEI. This CDR3 spans 15 amino acids. Trimming pared 3 bases from V and 4 bases from J, leaving 13 bases between. CDR3 protein: CASSEYRTDYNEQFF. CDR3 nucleotide sequence: TGTGCCAGCAGTGAGTACCGGACAGATTACAATGAGCAGTTCTTC.

V usage is TRBV27 and J usage is TRBJ1-2; 7 nucleotides align to TRBD1. With V trimmed by 2 bases and J by 7 bases, 4 bases remained unmatched. Germline loops: CDR1 MNHEY, CDR2 SMNVEV (reference sequence). The CDR3 totals 13 residues. The CDR3 DNA reads as TGTGCCAGCAGTTTAGACAGGGTAACTGGCTACACCTTC. Amino acids: CASSLDRVTGYTF.

The rearrangement joins TRBV2 to TRBJ1-4, with 8 bases lining up with TRBD1. CDR1 and CDR2 from the germline V gene are SNHLY and FYNNEI. The CDR3 runs 16 residues. J lost 2 bases, V lost 6 bases, and 8 bases had no gene match. This CDR3 reads CASSAPRQGTNEKLFF. DNA of the CDR3: TGTGCCAGCAGCGCCCCCCGACAGGGGACTAATGAAAAACTGTTTTTT.

The chain carries TRBV27 and TRBJ2-3, with unresolved D. V was pared by 2 bases and J by 6 bases, with 9 bases between. CDR3 length: 13 residues. Germline lookup yields CDR1 MNHEY and CDR2 SMNVEV (reference sequence). CDR3 nucleotides: TGTGCCAGCAGTTTACTTAATCTTGATACGCAGTATTTT. Amino acid sequence: CASSLLNLDTQYF.

The chain joins TRBV19 to TRBJ2-5; D uncertain. The CDR3 is 15 amino acids. Germline-derived CDR1 and CDR2 are LNHDA and SQIVND (reference sequence). Trimming pared 3 bases from V and 1 base from J, leaving 12 bases between. Here the CDR3 reads CASSIGLVVQETQYF. The CDR3 DNA follows: TGTGCCAGTAGTATTGGTTTAGTCGTCCAAGAGACCCAGTACTTC.

V is TRBV7-9 and J is TRBJ2-5; D unclear. CDR3 size: 14 residues. Trimming took 5 bases from V and 3 from J, leaving 13 bases between them. Per germline, CDR1 SEHNR and CDR2 FQNEAQ (reference sequence). The CDR3 DNA sequence: TGTGCCAGCAGCCCCCTGGGCAGAGAAGAGACCCAGTACTTC. This codes for CASSPLGREETQYF.

The V gene is TRBV7-2, the J gene TRBJ2-7; no firm D call. V lost 7 bases and J 3 bases, leaving 7 bases between the germline ends. This CDR3 is built from 11 residues. Germline V lookup: CDR1 SGHTA, CDR2 FQGNSA. CDR3 region: CASTSYYEQYF. The CDR3 region has the DNA TGTGCCAGCACCTCTTACTACGAGCAGTACTTC.

The chain employs TRBV9 and TRBJ2-7, with TRBD2 matching 7 bases. The CDR3 totals 15 residues. J lost 5 bases, V lost 0 bases, and 8 bases had no gene match. Per germline, CDR1 SGDLS and CDR2 YYNGEE. The CDR3 spells CASSVGRGSLHEQYF. Written as DNA, the CDR3 is TGTGCCAGCAGCGTAGGGCGGGGGTCCCTCCACGAGCAGTACTTC.

This clone has just a few counts. V usage is TRBV7-9 and J usage is TRBJ1-4, with a possible D match to TRBD1 (5 bases). CDR1 and CDR2 from the germline V gene are SEHNR and FQNEAQ (reference sequence). The germline V and J ends were trimmed by 11 bases and 5 bases, with 18 bases remaining between them. The length of the CDR3 is 14 residues. The CDR3 spells CAGSPTASNEKLFF. In DNA form, the CDR3 reads TGTGCCGGATCGCCGACAGCCTCGAATGAAAAACTGTTTTTT.

This clone occurred a few times. The chain combines TRBV12-3 or TRBV12-4 with TRBJ2-7; tentative D call: TRBD2 (5 bases). Between the trimmed V and J ends, which lost 6 bases and 2 bases, there was a span of 8 bases. This CDR3 is built from 12 residues. CDR3 DNA sequence: TGTGCCAGCAGCAGACTAACCTACGAGCAGTACTTC. Protein: CASSRLTYEQYF.

The chain carries TRBV29-1 and TRBJ2-1, with 14 nucleotides matching TRBD2. This CDR3 spans 14 amino acids. V shed 6 bases and J 8 bases; nucleotides not matched to a gene: 6. Germline loops: CDR1 SQVTM, CDR2 ANQGSEA. CDR3 DNA: TGCAGCGTGCGACTAGCGGGGGGGCCCTATGAGCAGTTCTTC. Translated: CSVRLAGGPYEQFF.

Comments on this clone: At the DNA level, this CDR3 is encoded by other sequences in the same sample as well. The rearrangement uses TRBV19 and TRBJ2-6; a possible D gene is TRBD1 (6 bases). CDR3 length equals 16 residues. The germline V gene encodes CDR1 LNHDA and CDR2 SQIVND (reference sequence). V lost 1 base, J lost 0 bases, and 7 bases lay in between. CDR3 amino acids: CASSIGGGSGANVLTF. DNA for the CDR3: TGTGCCAGTAGTATAGGAGGGGGCTCTGGGGCCAACGTCCTGACTTTC.

V is TRBV19 and J is TRBJ2-3, with D possibly being TRBD1 (6 bases). The CDR3 extends over 15 amino acids. V lost 7 bases, J lost 2 bases, and 16 bases lay in between. Germline-derived CDR1 and CDR2 are LNHDA and SQIVND (reference sequence). This CDR3 is CASMGPLGATDTQYF. In DNA form, the CDR3 reads TGTGCCAGTATGGGGCCCCTGGGGGCCACAGATACGCAGTATTTT.

The chain employs TRBV12-3 or TRBV12-4 and TRBJ2-7; D remains ambiguous. Trimming left V 2 bases short and J 6 bases short, with 8 bases between. This CDR3 has 12 residues. The CDR3 DNA reads as TGTGCCAGCAGTTTACGAGGCGGCGAGCAGTACTTC. Encoded protein: CASSLRGGEQYF.

The chain has TRBV19 and TRBJ1-2; the D gene is possibly TRBD1 (6 bases). There are 14 residues in the CDR3. Germline V gives CDR1 LNHDA, CDR2 SQIVND (reference sequence). V dropped 3 bases and J dropped 5 bases, with 13 bases sitting between them. CDR3 region: CASSIQTGVYGYTF. The CDR3 DNA follows: TGTGCCAGTAGTATCCAGACAGGAGTTTATGGCTACACCTTC.

The gene calls are TRBV27 and TRBJ1-6; TRBD1 matches at 9 bases. V gave up 6 bases and J gave up 19 bases; unmatched junction bases: 10. Germline CDR1 and CDR2: MNHEY and SMNVEV (reference sequence). There are 12 residues in the CDR3. This CDR3 reads CASSTGGLSQHF. CDR3 nucleotides: TGTGCCAGCAGCACAGGGGGCCTTTCCCAACACTTT.

The chain joins TRBV11-2 to TRBJ2-7; tentatively, D is TRBD1 (5 bases). Germline values: CDR1 SGHAT, CDR2 FQNNGV. Between the trimmed V and J ends, which lost 2 bases and 7 bases, there was a span of 15 bases. There are 14 residues in the CDR3. The CDR3 here is CASSLFPPQVEQYF. In nucleotides, the CDR3 is TGTGCCAGCAGCTTATTTCCGCCACAGGTTGAGCAGTACTTC.

Only a few counts were recorded for this clone. J is TRBJ1-5 and V is TRBV7-9; D possibly corresponds to TRBD1 (5 bases). V was cut by 1 base and J by 1 base, with 11 bases left in between. CDR1 is SEHNR, CDR2 FQNEAQ, per germline (reference sequence). This CDR3 has 16 amino acids. This chain's CDR3 is CASSLEGGGSNQPQHF. In DNA, the CDR3 is TGTGCCAGCAGCTTAGAGGGCGGGGGGAGCAATCAGCCCCAGCATTTT.

This chain connects TRBV4-1 to TRBJ2-1; tentatively, D is TRBD1 (5 bases). Trimming took 2 bases from V and 1 from J, leaving 12 bases between them. Germline V CDR1 and CDR2: MGHRA, YSYEKL. This CDR3 has 16 residues. The CDR3 DNA is TGCGCCAGCAGCCAACCCCGGACAATTTCCTACAATGAGCAGTTCTTC. This translates into CASSQPRTISYNEQFF.